These T cell receptor beta chains were read from a single sample in a study of identifying expanded T cells in peripheral blood. Data came from immunoSEQ multiplex PCR; TCRdb stores just in-frame clones and leaves some out. The sample includes approximately 91,000 clones, around 88% of them seen just once. Sequencing was performed on blood. Receptors were obtained from a person aged 18 to 75 in good health. CDR3s include the opening cysteine and the closing phenylalanine or tryptophan. The D gene is left open where the match is weak. Clone size appears in some rows only: once, few, many, or a class for an expanded clone.

j_call clone_size v_call d_call cdr3_aa cdr3_nt
TRBJ2-4 - TRBV4-2 - CASSQGVQAKNIQYF TGTGCCAGCAGCCAAGGGGTTCAAGCCAAAAACATTCAGTACTTC
TRBJ2-2 - TRBV6-4 TRBD2 CASRSGESTGELFF TGTGCCAGCAGGAGCGGGGAGTCCACCGGGGAGCTGTTTTTT
TRBJ2-7 - TRBV30 - CAWMGDSSSCEQYF TGTGCCTGGATGGGTGACAGCTCCTCCTGCGAGCAGTACTTC
TRBJ1-2 - TRBV19 TRBD1 CASSPGTGAAYGYTF TGTGCCAGTAGTCCCGGGACAGGGGCGGCCTATGGCTACACCTTC
TRBJ1-5 - TRBV28 - CASSFPSGSQPQHF TGTGCCAGCAGTTTTCCCTCGGGGAGTCAGCCCCAGCATTTT
TRBJ2-7 - TRBV6-1 TRBD2 CASGRVGEGYEQYF TGTGCCAGCGGAAGGGTGGGGGAGGGCTACGAGCAGTACTTC
TRBJ2-3 - TRBV5-6 - CASSLVAVWNNTDTQYF TGTGCCAGCAGCTTGGTGGCCGTATGGAATAACACAGATACGCAGTATTTT
TRBJ2-2 - TRBV7-3 - CASSPTAGANTGELFF TGTGCCAGCAGCCCCACCGCTGGGGCGAACACCGGGGAGCTGTTTTTT
TRBJ2-5 - TRBV2 - CASSEARMETQYF TGTGCCAGCAGTGAAGCGAGGATGGAGACCCAGTACTTC
TRBJ2-2 - TRBV10-2 - CATIRGASTGELFF TGCGCCACTATTCGGGGGGCCAGCACCGGGGAGCTGTTTTTT
TRBJ1-1 - TRBV2 TRBD1 CASSAGTGYGTEAFF TGTGCCAGCAGTGCCGGGACAGGGTATGGCACTGAAGCTTTCTTT
TRBJ2-5 few TRBV6-5 TRBD2 CASSSLLAGGQETQYF TGTGCCAGCAGTTCCCTACTAGCGGGGGGGCAAGAGACCCAGTACTTC
TRBJ2-5 - TRBV27 - CASSLQGAGETQYF TGTGCCAGCAGTTTACAGGGAGCCGGGGAGACCCAGTACTTC
TRBJ1-4 - TRBV19 - CASSKGRDEKLFF TGTGCCAGTAGTAAAGGAAGGGATGAAAAACTGTTTTTT
TRBJ1-5 - TRBV4-1 TRBD1 CASSPGTGDVEPQHF TGCGCCAGCAGCCCCGGGACAGGGGACGTGGAGCCCCAGCATTTT
TRBJ2-3 - TRBV5-6 - CASSLVPRGLTDTQYF TGTGCCAGCAGCTTGGTGCCGAGAGGTCTCACAGATACGCAGTATTTT
TRBJ2-3 once TRBV2 - CASRAGQGTDTQYF TGTGCCAGCAGGGCAGGGCAGGGCACAGATACGCAGTATTTT
TRBJ2-1 - TRBV5-1 TRBD1 CASSFLTGQGNNEQFF TGCGCCAGCAGCTTCCTTACGGGACAGGGGAACAATGAGCAGTTCTTC
TRBJ2-3 - TRBV19 - CASSRGRIQGDTQYF TGTGCCAGTAGTCGTGGCAGGATCCAGGGAGATACGCAGTATTTT
TRBJ2-3 - TRBV15 TRBD1 CATSRARTGLADTQYF TGTGCCACCAGCAGAGCCCGGACAGGGTTAGCAGATACGCAGTATTTT
TRBJ1-2 - TRBV30 - CAWTQGGRVRSYGYTF TGTGCCTGGACACAGGGAGGAAGAGTACGGAGCTATGGCTACACCTTC
TRBJ2-7 - TRBV5-1 - CASSLGRGPLYEQYF TGCGCCAGCAGCTTGGGGCGGGGGCCACTCTACGAGCAGTACTTC
TRBJ1-2 - TRBV30 - CAWSGGASEGYTF TGTGCCTGGAGTGGAGGGGCGTCCGAGGGCTACACCTTC
TRBJ2-1 - TRBV6-6 - CASSTVRRDNEQFF TGTGCCAGCTCTACGGTGCGGAGGGACAATGAGCAGTTCTTC
TRBJ1-5 - TRBV7-9 - CASSLEGDSNQPQHF TGTGCCAGCAGCTTAGAGGGGGATAGCAATCAGCCCCAGCATTTT
TRBJ1-3 few TRBV5-1 - CASSYGASGNTIYF TGCGCCAGCAGCTACGGGGCCTCTGGAAACACCATATATTTT
TRBJ2-5 once TRBV18 TRBD2 CASSPLAGETQYF TGTGCCAGCTCACCCTTAGCGGGAGAGACCCAGTACTTC
TRBJ1-2 - TRBV6-5 - CASSYSLEGLYGYTF TGTGCCAGCAGTTACTCGTTGGAGGGGCTCTATGGCTACACCTTC
TRBJ2-7 - TRBV19 - CASSIDGTASYEQYF TGTGCCAGTAGTATTGACGGGACGGCTTCCTACGAGCAGTACTTC
TRBJ2-1 - TRBV7-3 TRBD1 CASSLSGTGHEQFF TGTGCCAGCAGCTTAAGCGGGACAGGGCATGAGCAGTTCTTC
TRBJ1-2 - TRBV30 - CAWSSPYGYTF TGTGCCTGGAGTTCGCCCTATGGCTACACCTTC
TRBJ2-7 - TRBV6-1 - CASSEASYEQYF TGTGCCAGCAGTGAAGCCTCCTACGAGCAGTACTTC
TRBJ1-4 - TRBV7-9 - CASSLVGNGNKLFF TGTGCCAGCAGCTTAGTAGGGAATGGTAACAAACTGTTTTTT
TRBJ2-7 - TRBV11-1 TRBD1 CASSPRPGGGYEQYF TGTGCCAGCAGCCCTAGACCAGGGGGCGGCTACGAGCAGTACTTC
TRBJ2-7 - TRBV10-3 - CAIKDTSYEQYF TGTGCCATCAAGGACACCAGCTACGAGCAGTACTTC
TRBJ2-3 medium-sized TRBV6-1 TRBD2 CASSEPPGGGGTDTQYF TGTGCCAGCAGTGAACCCCCGGGTGGGGGGGGCACAGATACGCAGTATTTT
TRBJ1-5 - TRBV6-5 TRBD1 CASRRTGGSDQPQHF TGTGCCAGCAGAAGGACAGGGGGCTCCGATCAGCCCCAGCATTTT
TRBJ2-5 once TRBV9 TRBD1 CASSPRGTGQSGETQYF TGTGCCAGCAGCCCCCGCGGGACAGGCCAGTCCGGGGAGACCCAGTACTTC
TRBJ2-5 - TRBV20-1 - CSAKKQETQYF TGCAGTGCTAAAAAACAAGAGACCCAGTACTTC
TRBJ2-7 - TRBV2 - CASRGIYEQYF TGTGCCAGCAGGGGGATCTACGAGCAGTACTTC
TRBJ1-1 - TRBV5-1 TRBD1 CASSLETGVGATEAFF TGCGCCAGCAGCTTAGAAACAGGGGTTGGCGCGACTGAAGCTTTCTTT
TRBJ2-1 - TRBV7-2 - CASSTPGTYEQFF TGTGCCAGCAGCACCCCCGGGACATATGAGCAGTTCTTC
TRBJ2-2 few TRBV5-6 TRBD2 CASSPLAGNTGELFF TGTGCCAGCAGCCCTCTAGCGGGGAACACCGGGGAGCTGTTTTTT
TRBJ2-1 - TRBV4-3 - CASSQDLEKTYNEQFF TGCGCCAGCAGCCAAGATTTGGAAAAGACCTACAATGAGCAGTTCTTC
TRBJ1-1 - TRBV7-9 - CASSLKGLGSTEAFF TGTGCCAGCAGCTTAAAGGGTCTGGGGAGCACTGAAGCTTTCTTT
TRBJ2-3 - TRBV29-1 TRBD2 CSVVIAGGGTDTQYF TGCAGCGTTGTGATAGCGGGGGGTGGTACAGATACGCAGTATTTT
TRBJ1-2 - TRBV27 - CASSSGTGLYGYTF TGTGCCAGCAGTTCCGGGACGGGCTTATATGGCTACACCTTC
TRBJ2-5 - TRBV11-2 TRBD1 CASSSAAWTGKGETQYF TGTGCCAGCAGCTCCGCCGCCTGGACAGGGAAGGGGGAGACCCAGTACTTC
TRBJ2-2 - TRBV10-3 - CAIRSGGRDGELFF TGTGCCATCAGATCTGGGGGGCGGGACGGGGAGCTGTTTTTT
TRBJ1-6 - TRBV6-4 TRBD1 CASSASTGGQSPLHF TGTGCCAGCTCAGCATCGACAGGGGGGCAATCACCCCTCCACTTT
TRBJ2-5 - TRBV5-1 TRBD2 CASSLVLAGGQETQYF TGCGCCAGCAGCTTGGTCCTAGCGGGGGGCCAAGAGACCCAGTACTTC
TRBJ1-4 - TRBV7-2 - CASSLVVGTNEKLFF TGTGCCAGCAGCTTAGTCGTGGGAACTAATGAAAAACTGTTTTTT
TRBJ1-2 few TRBV9 - CASSVKLGDYGYTF TGTGCCAGCAGCGTAAAGCTCGGGGACTATGGCTACACCTTC